Sequencing of this T cell receptor (beta chain) was carried out in a study of T cell responses to AZD1222 COVID-19 vaccine. The study, taken as a whole, reports: Dominant CD4 TCR responses targeted spike regions 160-218 and 743-854.

Produced via immunoSEQ multiplex PCR; TCRdb's table is partial and in-frame only. This table has 150,000 to 250,000 clones, 93% appearing once. As for this clone: The target antigen is unknown.

This sample comprised peripheral blood, obtained 28 days after the second AZD1222 dose. The source is an adult who received the AZD1222 COVID-19 vaccine.

CDR3 in amino acids: CATGGQVNQPQHF. CDR3 nucleotide sequence: TGTGCCACAGGGGGACAGGTAAATCAGCCCCAGCATTTT. The chain recombines TRBV24-1 with TRBJ1-5; 8 bases fit TRBD1. Trimming at V came to 10 bases and at J to 4 bases, leaving 5 bases not matched to a gene. The CDR3 runs 13 residues. Germline CDR1 is KGHDR and CDR2 is SFDVKD.